The present T cell receptor beta chain was sequenced within a study of shared clonotypes between healthy human individuals. The ends lost 2 bases at V and 2 bases at J; junction bases unmatched: 6. Germline lookup yields CDR1 SGHTA and CDR2 FQGTGA. CDR3 length: 15 residues. The protocol was immunoSEQ multiplex PCR, while the TCRdb copy is restricted to in-frame clones and leaves out a portion. This table holds approximately 440,000 clones, over 60% found once. The sample comprised PBMCs. This TCR came from a woman aged 40 to 50 in good health. Some clones in this sample may be carry-over from other donors' samples. The chain links TRBV7-3 to TRBJ2-7, with 7 bases that match TRBD2. CDR3 DNA: TGTGCCAGCAGCTTATCCGGGGGGACGACCTACGAGCAGTACTTC. Translation gives CASSLSGGTTYEQYF.